Below are 27 T cell receptor beta chains sequenced from a single sample in a study of cytotoxic CD8 clonotypes in ibrutinib-treated CLL. Measured with immunoSEQ multiplex PCR; TCRdb has only the in-frame clones, and not every one. The repertoire holds some 130,000 clones, with approximately 85% as singletons. The specimen was PBMCs, collected after 24 months of ibrutinib treatment. The source of these receptors is a human donor with chronic lymphocytic leukemia.

V gene TRBV5-1 combines with J gene TRBJ2-3, with 7 bases matching TRBD2. The length of the CDR3 is 13 residues. J was trimmed by 6 bases and V by 0 bases; bases with no gene match: 1. Per the germline V gene, CDR1 is SGHRS and CDR2 is YFSETQ. Here the CDR3 reads CASSLGRGDTQYF. As DNA, the CDR3 is TGCGCCAGCAGCTTGGGGCGGGGGGATACGCAGTATTTT. Filled out from reference TRBV5-1 and TRBJ2-3, the complete variable domain reads KAGVTQTPRYLIKTRGQQVTLSCSPISGHRSVSWYQQTPGQGLQFLFEYFSETQRNKGNFPGRFSGRQFSNSRSEMNVSTLELGDSALYLCASSLGRGDTQYFGPGTRLTVL.

This chain links TRBV27 with TRBJ2-3, with D possibly TRBD1 on 5 matching bases. V lost 3 bases to trimming and J lost 3 bases, with 10 bases between them. Per the germline V gene, CDR1 is MNHEY and CDR2 is SMNVEV (reference sequence). CDR3 length: 14 amino acids. CDR3 DNA: TGTGCCAGCAGTTTGAGACAGTTTACAGATACGCAGTATTTT. Its protein product is CASSLRQFTDTQYF.

The chain links TRBV7-2 to TRBJ2-2; 7 nucleotides match TRBD1. The CDR3 runs 17 residues. The V segment lost 3 bases and the J segment 7 bases; nucleotides outside the gene matches: 14. Germline loops: CDR1 SGHTA, CDR2 FQGNSA. The CDR3: CASSLTGNQIFGGELFF. CDR3 nucleotides: TGTGCCAGCAGCTTGACAGGGAATCAGATATTTGGCGGGGAGCTGTTTTTT.

The CDR3 region is CGRGLLYYEQYF. CDR3 in DNA: TGTGGGAGGGGGCTTCTCTACTACGAGCAGTACTTC. V usage is TRBV30 and J usage is TRBJ2-7, with D maybe TRBD1 (7 bases). CDR3 length: 12 amino acids. Germline V gene data show CDR1 as GTSNPN and CDR2 as SVGIG (reference sequence).

There are a few counts of this clone. This rearrangement joins TRBV5-1 to TRBJ1-2; possibly TRBD1 for D (6 bases). This CDR3 has 16 amino acids. Germline CDR1 SGHRS, CDR2 YFSETQ. Deletions cut 0 bases from V and 1 base from J, with 13 bases between. The CDR3 region is CASSLGTTGSNYGYTF. Here the CDR3 DNA reads TGCGCCAGCAGCTTGGGTACCACAGGGAGTAACTATGGCTACACCTTC.

The chain links TRBV28 to TRBJ2-7, with 9 bases aligning to TRBD1. J was trimmed by 3 bases and V by 6 bases; bases with no gene match: 6. CDR1 is MDHEN and CDR2 is SYDVKM in the germline V gene. The CDR3 length is 14 residues. CDR3 DNA sequence: TGTGCCAGCAGGCCCACAGGGGGCCGCTACGAGCAGTACTTC. It encodes CASRPTGGRYEQYF.

The chain employs TRBV14 and TRBJ2-5; TRBD2 matches 13 bases. Trimming cost V 4 bases and J 4 bases; bases outside gene matches: 3. Germline V gene sequence: CDR1 SGHDN, CDR2 FVKESK. The CDR3 runs 15 residues. The CDR3: CASSRGLAGVETQYF. CDR3 in DNA: TGTGCCAGCAGCCGAGGACTAGCGGGAGTAGAGACCCAGTACTTC.

This chain connects TRBV10-3 to TRBJ1-1; 10 nucleotides agree with TRBD1. The CDR3 is 17 residues long. The V gene's germline CDR1 is ENHRY and CDR2 SYGVKD. J lost 8 bases, V lost 0 bases, and 12 bases had no gene match. CDR3 region: CAISESEVTGGSKEAFF. In DNA, the CDR3 is TGTGCCATCAGTGAGTCGGAGGTGACAGGGGGCAGCAAGGAAGCTTTCTTT.

The chain has TRBV21-1 and TRBJ2-1; the table's D call, TRBD2, has no DNA check behind it. TRBV21-1 is reported as a pseudogene. This CDR3 is built from 15 residues. CDR3 coding DNA: TGTGCCAGCAGAAAAGCTAGCGACCTTTACAATGAGCAGTTCTTC. Its translation: CASRKASDLYNEQFF.

Only a few counts were recorded for this clone. The gene calls are TRBV6-5 and TRBJ1-2, with D perhaps matching TRBD1 (5 bases). Trimming left V 6 bases short and J 3 bases short, with 8 bases between. The CDR3 has 12 residues. CDR1 and CDR2 (germline): MNHEY, SVGAGI. CDR3 DNA sequence: TGTGCCAGCAGACCAGGGTACTATGGCTACACCTTC. Its translation: CASRPGYYGYTF.

This rearrangement joins TRBV6-1 to TRBJ1-3, with a possible D match to TRBD1 (5 bases). V was cut by 1 base and J by 0 bases, with 13 bases left in between. The CDR3 sequence is 17 residues long. CDR1 MNHNS and CDR2 SASEGT come from the germline V gene. The CDR3 loop reads CASSEGWGGSSGNTIYF. The CDR3 DNA follows: TGTGCCAGCAGTGAAGGGTGGGGCGGGAGCTCTGGAAACACCATATATTTT.

This clone was seen once. This sequence joins TRBV15 and TRBJ2-7; D possibly corresponds to TRBD2 (6 bases). With 1 base removed from V and 0 bases from J, the gap between germline ends came to 10 bases. The CDR3 is 15 residues long. Germline V CDR1 and CDR2: LNHNV, YYDKDF (reference sequence). The CDR3 region is CATSRGGLNSYEQYF. In DNA form, the CDR3 reads TGTGCCACCAGCAGAGGGGGACTGAACTCCTACGAGCAGTACTTC. Supplemented by reference TRBV15 and TRBJ2-7, the full variable domain reads DAMVIQNPRYQVTQFGKPVTLSCSQTLNHNVMYWYQQKSSQAPKLLFHYYDKDFNNEADTPDNFQSRRPNTSFCFLDIRSPGLGDTAMYLCATSRGGLNSYEQYFGPGTRLTVT.

V and J are TRBV28 and TRBJ2-7; either TRBD1 or TRBD2 may supply D (6 bases each). Germline CDR1 MDHEN, CDR2 SYDVKM. The CDR3 runs 16 residues. V was cut by 3 bases and J by 4 bases, with 19 bases left in between. The CDR3 loop is CASSLVGVTGRYEQYF. Written as DNA, the CDR3 is TGTGCCAGCAGTTTGGTCGGTGTAACAGGGAGGTACGAGCAGTACTTC.

The chain is built from TRBV29-1 and TRBJ1-2; D call uncertain. The germline V gene has CDR1 SQVTM and CDR2 ANQGSEA. The germline V and J ends were trimmed by 2 bases and 2 bases, with 6 bases remaining between them. The CDR3 covers 12 residues. CDR3 DNA sequence: TGCAGCGTTGAAAGGCGGAACTATGGCTACACCTTC. Its protein product is CSVERRNYGYTF.

V and J are TRBV6-6 and TRBJ2-7; the D gene is possibly TRBD1 (5 bases). This CDR3 contains 15 residues. With 6 bases removed from V and 1 base from J, the gap between germline ends came to 16 bases. Germline loops: CDR1 MNHNY, CDR2 SVGAGI (reference sequence). The CDR3 sequence: CASRSVGRVSYEQYF. The CDR3 DNA reads as TGTGCCAGCAGGTCGGTTGGCAGGGTTTCCTACGAGCAGTACTTC.

This clone turned up a few times. The chain joins TRBV28 to TRBJ2-1; TRBD2 matches at 13 bases. Germline V lookup: CDR1 MDHEN, CDR2 SYDVKM. This CDR3 contains 13 residues. Trimming cost V 2 bases and J 13 bases; bases outside gene matches: 2. The CDR3: CASSLTSGGAQFF. The CDR3 DNA sequence: TGTGCCAGCAGTTTAACTAGCGGGGGGGCCCAGTTCTTC.

The chain carries TRBV5-1 and TRBJ1-6, with D possibly TRBD1 on 5 matching bases. The CDR3 totals 14 residues. V lost 3 bases, J lost 10 bases, and 14 bases lay in between. CDR1 is SGHRS and CDR2 is YFSETQ in the germline V gene. In nucleotides, the CDR3 is TGCGCCAGCAGCTCGGGGGAGGAAAACTCACCCCTCCACTTT. It codes for CASSSGEENSPLHF.

This sequence joins TRBV28 and TRBJ2-7; 8 nucleotides agree with TRBD2. The CDR3 covers 16 residues. CDR1 MDHEN and CDR2 SYDVKM come from the germline V gene. With 9 bases clipped from V and 6 bases from J, the junction kept 19 bases outside the gene matches. For the CDR3, the DNA is TGTGCCAGAACACCGGGCGGGGGGCTCGAGTCGGGCGAGCAGTACTTC. This encodes CARTPGGGLESGEQYF.

V gene TRBV18 combines with J gene TRBJ1-5; D gene uncertain. The V end lost 10 bases, the J end lost 1 base, and 8 bases lay between the germline ends. This CDR3 is built from 12 residues. Germline CDR1 KGHSH, CDR2 LQKENI. CDR3 in amino acids: CATLWSNQPQHF. The CDR3, as DNA: TGTGCCACCCTTTGGAGCAATCAGCCCCAGCATTTT.

The V gene is TRBV6-1, the J gene TRBJ2-2, with 8 bases aligning to TRBD1. V lost 7 bases to trimming and J lost 1 base; unmatched junction nucleotides: 5. The CDR3 consists of 15 residues. Germline CDR1 and CDR2: MNHNS and SASEGT. CDR3 bases: TGTGCCAGCACCCTGGGACAGGTGAACACCGGGGAGCTGTTTTTT. Its protein is CASTLGQVNTGELFF.

The chain carries TRBV7-8 and TRBJ2-1; D could derive from TRBD1 or TRBD2 (6 bases each). The V gene's germline CDR1 is SGHVS and CDR2 FQNEAQ. The CDR3 length is 13 residues. Trimming took 5 bases from V and 10 from J, leaving 15 bases between them. CDR3 residues: CASSPQLGGEQFF. The CDR3 nucleotides read TGTGCCAGCAGCCCCCAACTGGGGGGCGAGCAGTTCTTC.

In its sample, this clone was seen a few times. The V call is TRBV7-3, the J call TRBJ1-1; D is unclear. With 5 bases removed from V and 12 bases from J, the gap between germline ends came to 28 bases. CDR3 length equals 16 residues. CDR1 is SGHTA, CDR2 FQGTGA, per germline. For the CDR3, the DNA is TGTGCCAGCAGCCCTAAAAGGCTTGGAGGTTGGGAAATACCTTTCTTT. It encodes CASSPKRLGGWEIPFF.

DNA for the CDR3: TGTGCCAGTAGCCGGGGAGACAGGGTGAGCTCCGAGCAGTACTTC. Protein product: CASSRGDRVSSEQYF. The chain links TRBV19 to TRBJ2-7; 7 bases line up with TRBD1. This CDR3 is 15 amino acids long. V shed 6 bases, J shed 6 bases, and the junction held 14 bases outside the gene matches. The germline gives CDR1 LNHDA, CDR2 SQIVND (reference sequence).

The CDR3 reads CASSSDTGEYGYTF. CDR3 DNA sequence: TGCGCCAGCAGCTCCGATACAGGGGAGTATGGCTACACCTTC. The chain links TRBV5-1 to TRBJ1-2; 7 bases map to TRBD1. Germline CDR1 is SGHRS and CDR2 is YFSETQ. The trim removed 3 bases at V and 5 bases at J, leaving 7 bases unmatched. The length of the CDR3 is 14 residues.

The chain joins TRBV5-4 to TRBJ1-1; no firm D call. This CDR3 comprises 14 residues. Germline CDR1 SGHNT, CDR2 YYREEE (reference sequence). The germline V and J ends were trimmed by 0 bases and 1 base, with 7 bases remaining between them. DNA for the CDR3: TGTGCCAGCAGCTTGGACGCGGCGAACACTGAAGCTTTCTTT. This sequence encodes CASSLDAANTEAFF.

V is TRBV18 and J is TRBJ2-7; 7 nucleotides line up with TRBD1. After removal of 4 bases from V and 2 bases from J, the junction contained 5 bases not matched to a gene. Germline values: CDR1 KGHSH, CDR2 LQKENI. The CDR3 runs 14 residues. CDR3: CASSQTGSPYEQYF. The CDR3 bases are TGTGCCAGCTCACAGACAGGGAGCCCCTACGAGCAGTACTTC.

The chain has TRBV5-5 and TRBJ2-3; 7 nucleotides agree with TRBD1. The length of the CDR3 is 17 residues. Germline loops: CDR1 SGHKS, CDR2 YYEKEE (reference sequence). The ends lost 4 bases at V and 0 bases at J; junction bases unmatched: 11. CDR3 protein: CASSRRKQGLSTDTQYF. The CDR3 DNA follows: TGTGCCAGCAGCCGCCGGAAACAGGGGCTAAGCACAGATACGCAGTATTTT.